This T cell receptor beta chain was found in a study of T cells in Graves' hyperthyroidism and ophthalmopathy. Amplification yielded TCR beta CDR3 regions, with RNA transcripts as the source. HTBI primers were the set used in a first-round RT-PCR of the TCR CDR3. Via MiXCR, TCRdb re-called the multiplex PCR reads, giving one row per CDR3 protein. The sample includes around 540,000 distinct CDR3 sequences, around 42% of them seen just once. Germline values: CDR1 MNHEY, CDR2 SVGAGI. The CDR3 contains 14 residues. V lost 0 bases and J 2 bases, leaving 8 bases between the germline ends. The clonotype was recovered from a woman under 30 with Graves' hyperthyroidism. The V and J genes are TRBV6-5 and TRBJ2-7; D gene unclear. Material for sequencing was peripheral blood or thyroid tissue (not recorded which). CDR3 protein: CASSYSRPAYEQYF. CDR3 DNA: TGTGCCAGCAGTTACTCGAGGCCAGCCTACGAGCAGTACTTC.